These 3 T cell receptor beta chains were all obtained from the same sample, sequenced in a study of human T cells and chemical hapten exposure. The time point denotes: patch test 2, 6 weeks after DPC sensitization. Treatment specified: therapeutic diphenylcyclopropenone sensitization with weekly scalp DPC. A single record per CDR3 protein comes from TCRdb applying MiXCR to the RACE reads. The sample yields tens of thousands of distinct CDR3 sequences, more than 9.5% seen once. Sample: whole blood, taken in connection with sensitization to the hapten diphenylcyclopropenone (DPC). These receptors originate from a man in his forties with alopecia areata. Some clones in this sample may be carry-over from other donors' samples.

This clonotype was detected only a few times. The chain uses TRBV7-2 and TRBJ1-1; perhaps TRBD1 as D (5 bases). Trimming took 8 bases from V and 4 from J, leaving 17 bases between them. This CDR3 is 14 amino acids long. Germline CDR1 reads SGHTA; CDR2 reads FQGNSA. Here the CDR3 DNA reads TGTGCCAGCGGTGGTATAAGGGGAGGCACTGAAGCTTTCTTT. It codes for CASGGIRGGTEAFF. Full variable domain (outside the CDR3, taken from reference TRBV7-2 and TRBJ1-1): GAGVSQSPSNKVTEKGKDVELRCDPISGHTALYWYRQSLGQGLEFLIYFQGNSAPDKSGLPSDRFSAERTGGSVSTLTIQRTQQEDSAVYLCASGGIRGGTEAFFGQGTRLTVV.

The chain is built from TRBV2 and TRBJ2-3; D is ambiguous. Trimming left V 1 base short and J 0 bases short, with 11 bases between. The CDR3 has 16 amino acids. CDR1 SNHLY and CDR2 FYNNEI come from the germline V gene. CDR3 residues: CASSEGLGTSTDTQYF. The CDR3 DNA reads TGTGCCAGCAGTGAAGGGTTGGGTACTAGCACAGATACGCAGTATTTT.

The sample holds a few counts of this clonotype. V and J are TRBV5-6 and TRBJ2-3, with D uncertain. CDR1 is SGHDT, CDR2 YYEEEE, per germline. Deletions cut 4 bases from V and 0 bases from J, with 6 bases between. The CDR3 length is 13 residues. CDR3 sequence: CASSVGSTDTQYF. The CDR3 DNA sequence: TGTGCCAGCAGCGTGGGCAGCACAGATACGCAGTATTTT.